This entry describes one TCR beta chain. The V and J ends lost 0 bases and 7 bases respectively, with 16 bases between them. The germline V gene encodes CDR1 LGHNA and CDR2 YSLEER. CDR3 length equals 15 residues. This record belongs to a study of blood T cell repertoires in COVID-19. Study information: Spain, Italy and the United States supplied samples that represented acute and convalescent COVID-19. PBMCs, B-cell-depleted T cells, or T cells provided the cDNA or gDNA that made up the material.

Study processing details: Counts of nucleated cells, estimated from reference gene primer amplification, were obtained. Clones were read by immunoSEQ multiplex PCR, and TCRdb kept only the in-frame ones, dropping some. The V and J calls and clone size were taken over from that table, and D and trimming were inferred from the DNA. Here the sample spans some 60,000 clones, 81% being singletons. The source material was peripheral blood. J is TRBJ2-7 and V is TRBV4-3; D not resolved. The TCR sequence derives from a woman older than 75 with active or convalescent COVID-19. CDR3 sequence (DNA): TGCGCCAGCAGCCAAGATCGACAAGTGGCGATGGAGCAGTACTTC. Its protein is CASSQDRQVAMEQYF.